Listed here are 20 T cell receptor beta chains from one sample, sequenced in a study of shared clonotypes between healthy human individuals. Naive CD8 cells comprised CD45RO-negative, CCR7-positively selected cells, excluding terminally differentiated effector memory CD45RA+ cells. Produced via immunoSEQ multiplex PCR; TCRdb's table is partial and in-frame only. This table holds hundreds of thousands of clones, roughly 96% found once. The material sequenced was naive CD8+ T cells sorted from blood. The receptors were gathered from a woman in her 30s in good health.

The chain joins TRBV19 to TRBJ2-7, with no clear D. Trimming shortened V by 2 bases and J by 7 bases, and 12 bases separated the two germline ends. This CDR3 has 13 amino acids. Germline loops: CDR1 LNHDA, CDR2 SQIVND (reference sequence). CDR3 DNA: TGTGCCAGTAGTATAAGCACGGGCTATGAGCAGTACTTC. This codes for CASSISTGYEQYF.

J is TRBJ2-1 and V is TRBV5-4; D gene uncertain. V was trimmed by 6 bases and J by 6 bases, leaving 16 bases between them. The CDR3 has 14 residues. Germline CDR1 reads SGHNT; CDR2 reads YYREEE (reference sequence). In DNA form, the CDR3 reads TGTGCCAGCACCCTCTCGCCGGCCTCCAATGAGCAGTTCTTC. Translating gives CASTLSPASNEQFF.

The genes are TRBV11-2 and TRBJ2-5, with D perhaps TRBD2 (5 bases). There are 17 residues in the CDR3. V gave up 1 base and J gave up 7 bases, with 22 bases separating them. CDR1 is SGHAT, CDR2 FQNNGV, per germline. The CDR3 DNA follows: TGTGCCAGCAGCTTAGGAGTTCGGGCGGGTGGAGTTGTGACCCAGTACTTC. Amino acid sequence: CASSLGVRAGGVVTQYF. The variable domain in full, completed from reference TRBV11-2 and TRBJ2-5, reads EAGVAQSPRYKIIEKRQSVAFWCNPISGHATLYWYQQILGQGPKLLIQFQNNGVVDDSQLPKDRFSAERLKGVDSTLKIQPAKLEDSAVYLCASSLGVRAGGVVTQYFGPGTRLLVL.

The chain employs TRBV15 and TRBJ1-5, with D possibly being TRBD1 (6 bases). There are 15 residues in the CDR3. Trimming left V 8 bases short and J 4 bases short, with 18 bases between. CDR1 is LNHNV, CDR2 YYDKDF, per germline (reference sequence). CDR3 loop: CATSQVDSPNQPQHF. In nucleotides, the CDR3 is TGTGCCACCTCTCAGGTGGACAGCCCTAATCAGCCCCAGCATTTT. Based on the CDR3 plus reference TRBV15 and TRBJ1-5, the full variable domain is DAMVIQNPRYQVTQFGKPVTLSCSQTLNHNVMYWYQQKSSQAPKLLFHYYDKDFNNEADTPDNFQSRRPNTSFCFLDIRSPGLGDTAMYLCATSQVDSPNQPQHFGDGTRLSIL.

This clone was found once. The chain is built from TRBV18 and TRBJ2-1; 8 nucleotides align to TRBD1. Germline values: CDR1 KGHSH, CDR2 LQKENI. This CDR3 has 15 amino acids. The V gene end was trimmed by 1 base and the J gene end by 6 bases; junction bases not matched to a gene: 5. DNA of the CDR3: TGTGCCAGCTCACCACAAGGACAGGGCCTCAATGAGCAGTTCTTC. It yields the protein CASSPQGQGLNEQFF. The variable domain in full, with the rest retrieved from reference TRBV18 and TRBJ2-1, is NAGVMQNPRHLVRRRGQEARLRCSPMKGHSHVYWYRQLPEEGLKFMVYLQKENIIDESGMPKERFSAEFPKEGPSILRIQQVVRGDSAAYFCASSPQGQGLNEQFFGPGTRLTVL.

A single count supports this clone. This chain joins TRBV7-9 and TRBJ2-3; 7 bases are shared with TRBD2. Germline assignment: CDR1 SEHNR and CDR2 FQNEAQ (reference sequence). This CDR3 is 16 amino acids long. The V and J ends lost 5 bases and 6 bases, in that order; junction bases with no gene match: 14. The CDR3 is CASSSSRTRPSDTQYF. CDR3 in DNA: TGTGCCAGCAGCAGTTCCCGGACTAGACCTTCGGATACGCAGTATTTT. Drawing the rest from reference TRBV7-9 and TRBJ2-3, the complete variable domain is DTGVSQNPRHKITKRGQNVTFRCDPISEHNRLYWYRQTLGQGPEFLTYFQNEAQLEKSRLLSDRFSAERPKGSFSTLEIQRTEQGDSAMYLCASSSSRTRPSDTQYFGPGTRLTVL.

The rearrangement uses TRBV15 and TRBJ2-1; 9 bases are shared with TRBD2. V shed 5 bases, J shed 8 bases, and the junction held 13 bases outside the gene matches. Germline V lookup: CDR1 LNHNV, CDR2 YYDKDF (reference sequence). This CDR3 spans 16 amino acids. CDR3 protein: CATSVRWREGRDEQFF. For the CDR3, the DNA is TGTGCCACCAGCGTCCGTTGGCGGGAGGGCAGGGATGAGCAGTTCTTC.

This chain connects TRBV11-2 to TRBJ2-1; D not resolved. This CDR3 is 13 amino acids long. Between the trimmed V and J ends, which lost 1 base and 8 bases, there was a span of 9 bases. Germline loops: CDR1 SGHAT, CDR2 FQNNGV. CDR3 residues: CASSLGYSYEQFF. The CDR3 coding sequence is TGTGCCAGCAGCTTAGGGTACAGCTATGAGCAGTTCTTC.

The chain uses TRBV6-5 and TRBJ2-1, with 11 nucleotides matching TRBD1. This CDR3 region has 14 residues. V shed 2 bases and J 9 bases; nucleotides not matched to a gene: 3. CDR1 and CDR2 from the germline V gene are MNHEY and SVGAGI. Here the CDR3 DNA reads TGTGCCAGCAGTTACGGACAGGGGGCCGGTGAGCAGTTCTTC. This sequence encodes CASSYGQGAGEQFF.

J is TRBJ2-1 and V is TRBV5-4, with 9 bases matching TRBD2. This CDR3 has 17 residues. CDR1 and CDR2 (germline): SGHNT, YYREEE (reference sequence). V was pared by 4 bases and J by 2 bases, with 10 bases of the junction left unmatched. CDR3 coding DNA: TGTGCCAGCAGCCTGGGGGTAGCGGGAGCTCCCTACAATGAGCAGTTCTTC. Its protein product is CASSLGVAGAPYNEQFF.

The rearrangement links TRBV5-4 to TRBJ1-2; D not resolved. V lost 5 bases to trimming and J lost 7 bases, with 12 bases between them. Germline lookup yields CDR1 SGHNT and CDR2 YYREEE (reference sequence). This CDR3 region has 12 residues. CDR3 region: CASSAGLGGYTF. DNA of the CDR3: TGTGCCAGCAGTGCAGGTCTAGGTGGCTACACCTTC.

The chain employs TRBV19 and TRBJ2-3, with 14 bases identical to TRBD2. The V gene end was trimmed by 4 bases and the J gene end by 4 bases; junction bases not matched to a gene: 4. The CDR3 has 16 amino acids. Germline V gene lookup returns CDR1 LNHDA and CDR2 SQIVND (reference sequence). CDR3 sequence: CASSKGLAGVSDTQYF. DNA for the CDR3: TGTGCCAGTAGTAAGGGACTAGCGGGAGTGTCAGATACGCAGTATTTT.

This chain links TRBV28 with TRBJ2-5; TRBD2 aligns across 13 bases. CDR3 length equals 17 residues. Trimming removed 3 bases from V and 5 bases from J; junction bases left unmatched: 9. Per germline, CDR1 MDHEN and CDR2 SYDVKM. CDR3 bases: TGTGCCAGCAGTTTCGGACTAGCGGGAGAGTTGTGGGAGACCCAGTACTTC. Protein product: CASSFGLAGELWETQYF.

The chain employs TRBV6-5 and TRBJ2-5, with 9 bases matching TRBD2. The closer fit of TRBJ2-7 to the DNA end suggests the J call may be wrong. This CDR3 is 14 amino acids long. Germline V gene sequence: CDR1 MNHEY, CDR2 SVGAGI. The CDR3 DNA follows: TGTGCCAGCAGGACTAGCGGAAGCTCCTACGAGCAGTACTTC. This sequence encodes CASRTSGSSYEQYF.

V is TRBV27 and J is TRBJ2-5, with TRBD2 identical over 8 bases. V gave up 2 bases and J gave up 5 bases; unmatched junction bases: 7. Germline V gene sequence: CDR1 MNHEY, CDR2 SMNVEV (reference sequence). There are 15 residues in the CDR3. The CDR3 is CASSLTGLAGETQYF. The DNA of the CDR3 is TGTGCCAGCAGTTTAACCGGACTAGCTGGGGAGACCCAGTACTTC.

The chain uses TRBV6-5 and TRBJ1-2; TRBD1 might be the D (5 bases). There are 14 residues in the CDR3. Looked up from germline, CDR1 is MNHEY and CDR2 is SVGAGI. Trimming pared 0 bases from V and 6 bases from J, leaving 11 bases between. CDR3 nucleotides: TGTGCCAGCAGTTACTCCTTCTTAGGGGATGGCTACACCTTC. The encoded protein is CASSYSFLGDGYTF.

V usage is TRBV27 and J usage is TRBJ2-3; 7 bases map to TRBD1. CDR1 is MNHEY and CDR2 is SMNVEV in the germline V gene (reference sequence). V was pared by 5 bases and J by 1 base, with 9 bases of the junction left unmatched. The CDR3 runs to 16 residues. Here the CDR3 reads CASSPVRGQGTDTQYF. CDR3 coding DNA: TGTGCCAGCAGTCCAGTAAGGGGGCAAGGCACAGATACGCAGTATTTT.

The chain has TRBV19 and TRBJ2-1; TRBD2 is a possible D gene (6 bases). The germline gives CDR1 LNHDA, CDR2 SQIVND (reference sequence). The CDR3 covers 15 residues. Between the trimmed V and J ends, which lost 4 bases and 5 bases, there was a span of 15 bases. Written as DNA, the CDR3 is TGTGCCAGTAGTAAGATGGAGTGGGGGGACAATGAGCAGTTCTTC. It encodes CASSKMEWGDNEQFF.

This clone showed up just once. Other nucleotide sequences from this sample produce the same CDR3. This sequence joins TRBV27 and TRBJ1-1; the D is unclear. CDR1 MNHEY and CDR2 SMNVEV come from the germline V gene (reference sequence). Deletions cut 5 bases from V and 5 bases from J, with 6 bases between. This CDR3 contains 11 residues. Written as DNA, the CDR3 is TGTGCCAGCAGTCTGGGAACTGAAGCTTTCTTT. This codes for CASSLGTEAFF.

Concerning this clone itself: Other DNA variants within this sample encode the same CDR3. The DNA of the CDR3 is TGTGCCAGCAGCTTAACGGGCAGCTCCTACGAGCAGTACTTC. It yields the protein CASSLTGSSYEQYF. The chain has TRBV7-9 and TRBJ2-7, with D uncertain. Germline CDR1 and CDR2: SEHNR and FQNEAQ (reference sequence). The ends were cut back, 2 bases at V and 0 bases at J, with 8 bases in the middle. The CDR3 length is 14 residues.